This T cell receptor beta chain was captured by sequencing in a study of T cell responses to AZD1222 COVID-19 vaccine. As for the study in general: Second doses at about 4 or about 12 weeks were pooled.

In regard to this clone: Its antigen is undetermined.

Study-wide points: Recipients of AZD1222 seropositive at baseline numbered only six or seven. Vaccine-related CD4 TCRs covered spike, predominating at 160-218 and 743-854. Females made up more of the donors, who were largely white British, and clonal diversity may have come out too low.

Assay used: immunoSEQ multiplex PCR; TCRdb lists only in-frame clones, some missing. Found here are about 96,000 clones, roughly nine tenths of them singletons; the top ten hold roughly 1.7%. This CDR3 is built from 16 residues. Germline V gene lookup returns CDR1 SGHTA and CDR2 FQGTGA. V lost 2 bases to trimming and J lost 2 bases, with 14 bases between them. Specimen: peripheral blood, collected on day 0 of AZD1222 vaccination. The V gene is TRBV7-3, the J gene TRBJ2-3; D is perhaps TRBD2 (5 bases). The receptor's source is an adult in good health. DNA for the CDR3: TGTGCCAGCAGCTTATTAGCCCTAGCTCACACAGATACGCAGTATTTT. It specifies CASSLLALAHTDTQYF.